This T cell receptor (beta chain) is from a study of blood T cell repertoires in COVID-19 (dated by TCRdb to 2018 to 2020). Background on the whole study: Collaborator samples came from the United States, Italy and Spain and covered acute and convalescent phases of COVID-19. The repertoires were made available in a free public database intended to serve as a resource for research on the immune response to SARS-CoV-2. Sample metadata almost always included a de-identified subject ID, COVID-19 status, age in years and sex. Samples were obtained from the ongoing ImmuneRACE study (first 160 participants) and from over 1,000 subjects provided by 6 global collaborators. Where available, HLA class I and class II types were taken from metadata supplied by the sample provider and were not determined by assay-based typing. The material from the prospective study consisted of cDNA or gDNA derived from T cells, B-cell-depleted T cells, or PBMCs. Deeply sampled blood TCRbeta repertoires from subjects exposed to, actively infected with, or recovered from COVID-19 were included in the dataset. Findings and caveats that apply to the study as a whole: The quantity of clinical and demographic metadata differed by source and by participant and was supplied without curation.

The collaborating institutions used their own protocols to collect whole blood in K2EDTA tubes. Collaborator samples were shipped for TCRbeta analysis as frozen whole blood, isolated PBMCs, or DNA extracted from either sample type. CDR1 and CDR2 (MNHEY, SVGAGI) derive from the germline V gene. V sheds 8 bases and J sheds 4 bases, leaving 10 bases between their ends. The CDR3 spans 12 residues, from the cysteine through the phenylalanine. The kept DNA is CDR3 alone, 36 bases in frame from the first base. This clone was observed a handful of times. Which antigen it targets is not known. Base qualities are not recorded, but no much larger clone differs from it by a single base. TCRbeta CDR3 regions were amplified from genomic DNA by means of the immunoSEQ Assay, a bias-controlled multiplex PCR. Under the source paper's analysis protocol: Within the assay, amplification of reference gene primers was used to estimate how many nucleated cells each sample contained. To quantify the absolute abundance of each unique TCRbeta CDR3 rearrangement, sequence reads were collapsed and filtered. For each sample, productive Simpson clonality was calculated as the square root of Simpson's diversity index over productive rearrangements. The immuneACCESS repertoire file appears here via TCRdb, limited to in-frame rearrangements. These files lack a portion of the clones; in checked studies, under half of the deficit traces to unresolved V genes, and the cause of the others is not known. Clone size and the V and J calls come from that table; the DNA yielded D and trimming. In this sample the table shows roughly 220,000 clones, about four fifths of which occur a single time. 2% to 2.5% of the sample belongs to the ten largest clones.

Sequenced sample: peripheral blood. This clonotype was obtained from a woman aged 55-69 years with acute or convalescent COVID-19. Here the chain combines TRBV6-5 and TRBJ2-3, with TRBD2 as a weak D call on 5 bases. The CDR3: CASSRGSDTQYF. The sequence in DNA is TGTGCCAGCTCAAGAGGGTCAGATACGCAGTATTTT.